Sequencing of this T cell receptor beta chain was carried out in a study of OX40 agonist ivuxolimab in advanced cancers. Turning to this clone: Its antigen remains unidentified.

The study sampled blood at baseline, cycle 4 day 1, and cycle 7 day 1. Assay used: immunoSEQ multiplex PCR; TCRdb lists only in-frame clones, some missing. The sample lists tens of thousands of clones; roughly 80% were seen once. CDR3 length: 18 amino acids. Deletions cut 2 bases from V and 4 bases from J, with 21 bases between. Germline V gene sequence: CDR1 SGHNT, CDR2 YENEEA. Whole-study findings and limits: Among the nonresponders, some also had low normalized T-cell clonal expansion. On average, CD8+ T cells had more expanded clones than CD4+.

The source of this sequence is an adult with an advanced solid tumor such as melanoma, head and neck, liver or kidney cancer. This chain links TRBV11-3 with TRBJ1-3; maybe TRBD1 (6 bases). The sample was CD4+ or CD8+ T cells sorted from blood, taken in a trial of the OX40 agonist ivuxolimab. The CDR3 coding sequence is TGTGCCAGCAGCTTATTGAGGGACCCAGGGGTAGAAGGAAACACCATATATTTT. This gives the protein CASSLLRDPGVEGNTIYF.